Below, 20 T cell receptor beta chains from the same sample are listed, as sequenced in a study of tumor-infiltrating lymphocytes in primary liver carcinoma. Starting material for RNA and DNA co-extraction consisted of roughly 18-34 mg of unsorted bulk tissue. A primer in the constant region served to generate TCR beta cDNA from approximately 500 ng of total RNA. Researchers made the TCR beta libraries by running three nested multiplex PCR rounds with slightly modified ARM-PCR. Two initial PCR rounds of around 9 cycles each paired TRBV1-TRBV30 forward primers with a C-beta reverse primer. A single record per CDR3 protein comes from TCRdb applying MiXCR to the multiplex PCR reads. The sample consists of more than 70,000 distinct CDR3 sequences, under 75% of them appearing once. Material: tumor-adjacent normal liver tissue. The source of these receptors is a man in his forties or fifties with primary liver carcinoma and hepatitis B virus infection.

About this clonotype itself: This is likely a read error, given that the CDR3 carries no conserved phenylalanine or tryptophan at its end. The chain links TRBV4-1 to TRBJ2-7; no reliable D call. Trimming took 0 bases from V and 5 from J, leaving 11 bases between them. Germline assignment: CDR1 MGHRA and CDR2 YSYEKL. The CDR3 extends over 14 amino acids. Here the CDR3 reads CASSQELGYHEQYC. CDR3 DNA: TGCGCCAGCAGCCAAGAGTTAGGATACCACGAGCAGTACTGC.

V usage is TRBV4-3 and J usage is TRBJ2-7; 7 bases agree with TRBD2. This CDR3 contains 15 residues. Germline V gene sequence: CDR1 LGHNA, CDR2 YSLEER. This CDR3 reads CANNQDREAPYEQYF. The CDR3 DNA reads TGCGCTAACAACCAAGATCGGGAGGCTCCCTACGAGCAGTACTTC.

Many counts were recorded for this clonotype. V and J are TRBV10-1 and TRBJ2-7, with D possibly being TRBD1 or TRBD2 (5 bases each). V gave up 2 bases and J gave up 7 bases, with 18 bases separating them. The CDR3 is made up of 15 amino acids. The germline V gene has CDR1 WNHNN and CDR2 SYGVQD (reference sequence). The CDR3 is CASSEGLGAWGEQYF. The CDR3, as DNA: TGCGCCAGCAGTGAGGGTCTAGGCGCTTGGGGGGAGCAGTACTTC.

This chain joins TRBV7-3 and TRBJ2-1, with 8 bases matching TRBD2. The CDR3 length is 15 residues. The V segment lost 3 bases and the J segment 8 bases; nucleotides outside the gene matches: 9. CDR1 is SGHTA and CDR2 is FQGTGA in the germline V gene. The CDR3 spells CASSFVSGGDDEQFF. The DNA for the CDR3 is TGTGCCAGCAGCTTCGTAAGCGGGGGCGACGATGAGCAGTTCTTC.

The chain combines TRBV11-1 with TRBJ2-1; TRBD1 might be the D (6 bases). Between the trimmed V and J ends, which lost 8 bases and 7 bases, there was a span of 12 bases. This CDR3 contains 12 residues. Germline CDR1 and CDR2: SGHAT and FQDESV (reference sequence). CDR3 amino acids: CASSGAWNEQFF. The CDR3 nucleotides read TGTGCCAGCTCAGGGGCCTGGAATGAGCAGTTCTTC. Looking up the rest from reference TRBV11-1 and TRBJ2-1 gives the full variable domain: EAEVAQSPRYKITEKSQAVAFWCDPISGHATLYWYRQILGQGPELLVQFQDESVVDDSQLPKDRFSAERLKGVDSTLKIQPAELGDSAMYLCASSGAWNEQFFGPGTRLTVL.

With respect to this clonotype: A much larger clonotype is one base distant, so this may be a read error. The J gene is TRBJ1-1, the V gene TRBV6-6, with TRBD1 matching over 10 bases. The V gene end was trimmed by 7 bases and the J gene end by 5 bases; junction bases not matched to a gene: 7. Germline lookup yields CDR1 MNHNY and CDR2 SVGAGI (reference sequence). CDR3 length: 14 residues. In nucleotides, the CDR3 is TGTGCCAGCAATGGGACAGGGGTAAGGACTGAAGCTTTCTTT. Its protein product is CASNGTGVRTEAFF.

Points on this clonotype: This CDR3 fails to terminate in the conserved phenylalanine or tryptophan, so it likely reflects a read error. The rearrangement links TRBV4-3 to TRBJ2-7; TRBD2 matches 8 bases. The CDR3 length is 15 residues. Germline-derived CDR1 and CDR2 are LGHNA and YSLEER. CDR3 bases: TGCGCCAGCAGCCAAGAGGCGGGAGGAGGCTACAAGCAGTACTCC. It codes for CASSQEAGGGYKQYS.

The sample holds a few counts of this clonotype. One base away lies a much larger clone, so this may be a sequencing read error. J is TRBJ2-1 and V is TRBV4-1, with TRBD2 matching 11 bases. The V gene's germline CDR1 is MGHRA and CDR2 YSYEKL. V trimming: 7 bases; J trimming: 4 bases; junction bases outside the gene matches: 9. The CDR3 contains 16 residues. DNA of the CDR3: TGCGCCAGCAACCCCGAACTAGCGGGGGCTTACAATGAGCAGTTCTTC. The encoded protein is CASNPELAGAYNEQFF.

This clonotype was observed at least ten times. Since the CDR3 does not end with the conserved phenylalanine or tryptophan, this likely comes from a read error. The CDR3 sequence is CASSLNDRASTDTQYS. The CDR3 bases are TGCGCCAGCAGCTTGAACGACCGTGCTAGCACAGATACGCAGTATTCT. This rearrangement joins TRBV5-1 to TRBJ2-3; D not resolved. The germline V gene has CDR1 SGHRS and CDR2 YFSETQ. This CDR3 spans 16 amino acids. V gave up 1 base and J gave up 0 bases, with 12 bases separating them.

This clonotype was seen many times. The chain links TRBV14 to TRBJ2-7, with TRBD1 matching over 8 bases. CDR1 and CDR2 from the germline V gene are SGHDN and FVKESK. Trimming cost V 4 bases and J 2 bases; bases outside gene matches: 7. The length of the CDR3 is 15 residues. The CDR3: CASSRGQGSTYEQYF. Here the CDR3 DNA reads TGTGCCAGCAGCCGAGGACAGGGATCCACCTACGAGCAGTACTTC.

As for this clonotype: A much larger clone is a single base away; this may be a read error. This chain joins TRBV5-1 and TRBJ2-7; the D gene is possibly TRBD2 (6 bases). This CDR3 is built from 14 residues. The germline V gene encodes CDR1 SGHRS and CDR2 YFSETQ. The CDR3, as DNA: TGCGTCAGCAGCCCCTCGGGGGTCACCTCCGAGCAGTACTTC. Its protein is CVSSPSGVTSEQYF.

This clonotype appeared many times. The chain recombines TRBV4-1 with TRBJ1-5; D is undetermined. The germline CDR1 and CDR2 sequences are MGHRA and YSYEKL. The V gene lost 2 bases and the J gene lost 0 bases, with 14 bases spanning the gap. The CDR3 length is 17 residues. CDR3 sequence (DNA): TGCGCCAGCAGCCAACAAATGACACTTTATAGCAATCAGCCCCAGCATTTT. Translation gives CASSQQMTLYSNQPQHF.

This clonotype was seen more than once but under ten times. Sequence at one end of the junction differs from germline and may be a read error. CDR3 protein: CSAMTSGSGTPYEHYF. The CDR3 coding sequence is TGCAGCGCCATGACATCTGGGAGCGGCACTCCCTACGAGCATTACTTC. The chain uses TRBV29-1 and TRBJ2-7; possibly TRBD2 for D (5 bases). This CDR3 is built from 16 residues. Germline V gene lookup returns CDR1 SQVTM and CDR2 ANQGSEA.

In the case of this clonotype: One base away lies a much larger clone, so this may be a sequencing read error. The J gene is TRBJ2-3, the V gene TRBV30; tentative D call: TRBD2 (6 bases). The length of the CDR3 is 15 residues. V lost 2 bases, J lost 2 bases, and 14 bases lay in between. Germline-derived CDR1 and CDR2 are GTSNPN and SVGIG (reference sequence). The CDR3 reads CAWSLPSAYTDTQYF. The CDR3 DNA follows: TGTGCCTGGAGTCTCCCTAGCGCCTACACAGATACGCAGTATTTT.

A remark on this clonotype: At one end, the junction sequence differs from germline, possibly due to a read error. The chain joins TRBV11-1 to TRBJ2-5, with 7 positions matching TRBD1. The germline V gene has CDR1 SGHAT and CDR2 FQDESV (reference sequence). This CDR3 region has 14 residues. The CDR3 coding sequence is TGTGCTAGCAGTGGACAGGAGGAGGTGGAGACCCAGTATTTC. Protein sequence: CASSGQEEVETQYF.

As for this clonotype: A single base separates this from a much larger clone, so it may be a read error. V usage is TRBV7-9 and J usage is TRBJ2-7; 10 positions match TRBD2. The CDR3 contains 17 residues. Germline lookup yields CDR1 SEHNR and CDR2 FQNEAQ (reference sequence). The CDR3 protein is CASSYGPLSGRTYELYF. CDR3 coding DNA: TGTGCCAGCAGTTACGGGCCTCTTAGCGGGAGGACGTACGAGCTGTACTTC. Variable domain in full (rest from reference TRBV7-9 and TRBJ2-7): DTGVSQNPRHKITKRGQNVTFRCDPISEHNRLYWYRQTLGQGPEFLTYFQNEAQLEKSRLLSDRFSAERPKGSFSTLEIQRTEQGDSAMYLCASSYGPLSGRTYELYFGPGTRLTVT.

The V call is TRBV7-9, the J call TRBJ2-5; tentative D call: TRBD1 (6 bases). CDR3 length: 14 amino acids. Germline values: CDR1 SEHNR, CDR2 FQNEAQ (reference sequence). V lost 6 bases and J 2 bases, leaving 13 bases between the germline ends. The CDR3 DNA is TGTGCCAGCAGGGACAGCCGAATACAAGAGACCCAGTACTTC. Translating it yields CASRDSRIQETQYF.

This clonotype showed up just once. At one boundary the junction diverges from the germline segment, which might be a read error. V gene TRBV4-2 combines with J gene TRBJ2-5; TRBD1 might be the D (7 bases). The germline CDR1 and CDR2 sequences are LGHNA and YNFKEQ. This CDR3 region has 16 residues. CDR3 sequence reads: CDSSQGGTGREETQYF. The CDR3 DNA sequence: TGTGACAGCAGTCAGGGGGGAACAGGGCGGGAAGAGACCCAGTACTTC.

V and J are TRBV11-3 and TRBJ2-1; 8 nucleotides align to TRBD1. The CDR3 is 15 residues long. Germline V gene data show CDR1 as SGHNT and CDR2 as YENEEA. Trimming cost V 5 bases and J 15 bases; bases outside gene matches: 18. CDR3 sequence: CASSPREQGAYEWFF. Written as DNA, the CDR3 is TGTGCCAGCAGCCCCAGGGAGCAGGGGGCATATGAGTGGTTCTTC. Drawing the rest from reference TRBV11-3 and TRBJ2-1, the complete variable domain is EAGVVQSPRYKIIEKKQPVAFWCNPISGHNTLYWYLQNLGQGPELLIRYENEEAVDDSQLPKDRFSAERLKGVDSTLKIQPAELGDSAVYLCASSPREQGAYEWFFGPGTRLTVL.

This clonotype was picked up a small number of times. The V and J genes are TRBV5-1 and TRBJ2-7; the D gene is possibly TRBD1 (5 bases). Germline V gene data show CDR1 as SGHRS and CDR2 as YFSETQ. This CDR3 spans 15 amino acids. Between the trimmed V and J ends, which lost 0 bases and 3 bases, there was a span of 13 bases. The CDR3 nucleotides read TGCGCCAGCAGCTTGGATGCAGGGTGCTTCTACGAGCAGTACTTC. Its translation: CASSLDAGCFYEQYF.